This TCR beta chain was identified during a study of preoperative IRX-2 immunotherapy in early breast cancer. Treatment given: preoperative locoregional IRX-2 cytokine immunotherapy. Samples came from a phase Ib trial of preoperative locoregional IRX-2 cytokine immunotherapy. Measured with immunoSEQ multiplex PCR; TCRdb has only the in-frame clones, and not every one. In the table there are around 34,000 clones, 90% to 95% of which are singletons. Germline V gene lookup returns CDR1 KGHSH and CDR2 LQKENI. With V trimmed by 6 bases and J by 3 bases, 18 bases remained unmatched. The CDR3 has 20 residues.

V is TRBV18 and J is TRBJ2-6; 9 bases map to TRBD2. The receptor's source is a human donor with breast cancer. The sample here was taken from a patient treated with IRX-2 immunotherapy. The CDR3 here is CASSPSWPSGEVDGANVLTF. In DNA, the CDR3 is TGTGCCAGCTCCCCCTCCTGGCCTAGCGGGGAAGTAGATGGGGCCAACGTCCTGACTTTC. Looking up the rest from reference TRBV18 and TRBJ2-6 gives the full variable domain: NAGVMQNPRHLVRRRGQEARLRCSPMKGHSHVYWYRQLPEEGLKFMVYLQKENIIDESGMPKERFSAEFPKEGPSILRIQQVVRGDSAAYFCASSPSWPSGEVDGANVLTFGAGSRLTVL.